This TCR beta chain comes out of a study of cytomegalovirus exposure and HLA in healthy donors. Donors showed nominal health when sampled, although they likely had unrecorded immune exposures. Whole-study findings and limits: TRBV6-2, TRBV6-3 and other indistinguishable V segments were excluded. Judged likely to be a sequencing artifact was a cluster of highly shared sequence variants.

V dropped 2 bases and J dropped 1 base, with 14 bases sitting between them. The CDR3 is made up of 15 amino acids. CDR1 is SQVTM, CDR2 ANQGSEA, per germline. About this clone itself: Antigen: not known.

PCR involved 60 Vbeta and 13 Jbeta primers. TCRdb keeps only in-frame clones here, not all; method: immunoSEQ multiplex PCR. The data hold roughly 200,000 clones, with around 80% observed a single time. The sample comprised PBMCs. The source of this sequence is a boy aged 2 to 10 in good health and CMV-seronegative. J is TRBJ1-2 and V is TRBV29-1; D unclear. The CDR3 here is CSVEKSQHLNYGYTF. The CDR3 nucleotides read TGCAGCGTTGAAAAGTCCCAACACCTTAACTATGGCTACACCTTC.